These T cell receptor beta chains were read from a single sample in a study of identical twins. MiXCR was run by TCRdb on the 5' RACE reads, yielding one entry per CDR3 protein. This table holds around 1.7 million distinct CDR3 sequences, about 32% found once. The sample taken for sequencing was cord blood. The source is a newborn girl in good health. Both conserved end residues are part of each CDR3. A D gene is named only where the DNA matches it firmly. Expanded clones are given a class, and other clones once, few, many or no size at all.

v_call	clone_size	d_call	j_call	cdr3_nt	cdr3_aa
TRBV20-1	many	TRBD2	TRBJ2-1	TGCAGTGCTAGACTAGCGGGAGGACGATACAATGAGCAGTTCTTC	CSARLAGGRYNEQFF
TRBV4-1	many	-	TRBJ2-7	TGCGCCAGCAGCCACCTGGTAGACTACGAGCAGTACTTC	CASSHLVDYEQYF
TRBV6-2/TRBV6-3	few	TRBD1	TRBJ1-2	TGTGCCAGCAGTTACCAACGGACAGGATATGGCTACACCTTC	CASSYQRTGYGYTF
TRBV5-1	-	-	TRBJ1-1	TGCGCCAGCAGCTTCAATCCGGGGCCAAACACTGAAGCTTTCTTT	CASSFNPGPNTEAFF
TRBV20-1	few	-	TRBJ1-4	TGCAGTGCATATCGTGGGGCGGGGGGCCCTAATGAAAAACTGTTTTTT	CSAYRGAGGPNEKLFF
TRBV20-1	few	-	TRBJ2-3	TGCAGTGCTAGTCCTCTCACACTCTCTGGCACAGATACGCAGTATTTT	CSASPLTLSGTDTQYF
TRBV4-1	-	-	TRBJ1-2	TGCGCCAGCAGCTACTTAGGACAGTACTATGGCTACACCTTC	CASSYLGQYYGYTF
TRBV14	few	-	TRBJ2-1	TGTGCCAGCAGCCCGTTTTGGGAACTAGTCTACAATGAGCAGTTCTTC	CASSPFWELVYNEQFF
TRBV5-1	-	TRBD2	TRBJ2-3	TGCGCCAGCAGCCAGAGAATAGCGGGAGTATCCCCCACAGATACGCAGTATTTT	CASSQRIAGVSPTDTQYF
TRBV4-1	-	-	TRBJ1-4	TGCGCCAGCAGCCACCCTGCAACTAATGAAAAACTGTTTTTT	CASSHPATNEKLFF
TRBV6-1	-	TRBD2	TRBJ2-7	TGTGCCAGCAGTGAATCACTAGCGGGATCCTACGAGCAGTACTTC	CASSESLAGSYEQYF
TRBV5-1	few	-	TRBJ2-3	TGCGCCAGCAGCCTCAGACCCGGGGGCACAGATACGCAGTATTTT	CASSLRPGGTDTQYF
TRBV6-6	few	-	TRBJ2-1	TGTGCCAGCAGTGGACTACCCAGTGACGATGAGCAGTTCTTC	CASSGLPSDDEQFF
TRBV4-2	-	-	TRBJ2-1	TGTGCCAGCAGCCAAGTGATTAGCAGCAATGAGCAGTTCTTC	CASSQVISSNEQFF
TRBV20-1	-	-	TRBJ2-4	TGCAGTGCTAGAAGAATAATCAGCAAAGGCATTCAGTACTTC	CSARRIISKGIQYF
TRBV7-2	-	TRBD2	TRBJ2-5	TGTGCCAGCAGCTTAGCGGGGACTAGCGGGAGGGTCTACAATGAGCAGTACTTC	CASSLAGTSGRVYNEQYF
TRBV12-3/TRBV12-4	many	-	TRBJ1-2	TGTGCCAGCAGTGCCGAGAACTATGGCTACACCTTC	CASSAENYGYTF
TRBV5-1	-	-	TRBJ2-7	TGCGCCAGCAGCGCATCTACTCACAATGAGCAGTACTTC	CASSASTHNEQYF
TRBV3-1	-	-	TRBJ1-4	TGTGCCAGCAGCCGCAACTACGCAGGGAGAGGGGAAAAACTGTTTTTT	CASSRNYAGRGEKLFF
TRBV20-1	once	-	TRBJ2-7	TGCAGTGCTAGAGAAGGCCTGATGCTCTACGAGCAGTACTTC	CSAREGLMLYEQYF
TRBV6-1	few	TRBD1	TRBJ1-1	TGTGCCAGCAGTGGGGACAGGGGGTTCATGAACACTGAAGCTTTCTTT	CASSGDRGFMNTEAFF
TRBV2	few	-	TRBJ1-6	TGTGCCAGCAGTGAGCGGGTTACTAATTCACCACTCCACTTT	CASSERVTNSPLHF
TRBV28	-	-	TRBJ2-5	TGTGCCAGCAGTTTTACAGGGGGGGATGAGACCCAGTACTTC	CASSFTGGDETQYF
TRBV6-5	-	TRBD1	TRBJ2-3	TGTGCCAGCAGTCCTCTGGGACAGGGGAGCACAGATACGCAGTATTTT	CASSPLGQGSTDTQYF
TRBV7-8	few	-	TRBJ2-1	TGTGCCAGCAGCCCAAATCGGCCCCCAGCCTACAATGAGCAGTTCTTC	CASSPNRPPAYNEQFF
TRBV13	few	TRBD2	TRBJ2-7	TGTGCCAGCAGCTTGTACGGTAGCGGGAGCGAGCAGTACTTC	CASSLYGSGSEQYF
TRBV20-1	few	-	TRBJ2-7	TGCAGTGCTAGGGTTCGGAGCGGCTACGAGCAGTACTTC	CSARVRSGYEQYF
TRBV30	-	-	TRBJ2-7	TGTGCCTGGAGTCTCGCCGGGGGCTATTCCTACGAGCAGTACTTC	CAWSLAGGYSYEQYF
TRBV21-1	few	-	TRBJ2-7	TGTGCCAGCAGCAAAAAGTCAGGGGGCCCAGTCTACGAGCAGTACTTC	CASSKKSGGPVYEQYF
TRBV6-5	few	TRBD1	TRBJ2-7	TGTGCCAGCAGTTACTCGCCACAGGGGTCCTCCTACGAGCAGTACTTC	CASSYSPQGSSYEQYF
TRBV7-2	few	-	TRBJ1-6	TGTGCCAGCAGCCCTGGGCAGTCCAATTCACCCCTCCACTTT	CASSPGQSNSPLHF
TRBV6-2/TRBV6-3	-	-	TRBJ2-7	TGTGCCAGCAGTTACAGCCGACAGGATTCGGGCGAGCAGTACTTC	CASSYSRQDSGEQYF